A selection of T cell receptor beta chains follows, all from one sample in a study of early T cells in non-severe SARS-CoV-2 infection. TCRdb fed the 5' RACE reads into MiXCR, producing one record per CDR3 protein. The sample carries over 55,000 distinct CDR3 sequences, 10% recorded once. The sample comprised whole blood. The receptors here all came from an adult who was a healthcare worker with PCR-confirmed SARS-CoV-2 infection or an uninfected control (not recorded which). Both conserved end residues are part of each CDR3. D genes are given only for firm matches. Rows give clone size only sometimes, using once, few, many, or a class for an expanded clone.

abundance,d_gene,v_gene,j_gene,CDR3nt,CDR3aa
many,.,TRBV27,TRBJ2-6,TGTGCCAGTGGGGCTGGGGCCAACGTCCTGACTTTC,CASGAGANVLTF
.,TRBD2,TRBV20-1,TRBJ2-7,TGCAGTGCTAGCCCCCGCGGGAGGGCCTACGAGCAGTACTTC,CSASPRGRAYEQYF
.,TRBD2,TRBV5-1,TRBJ2-1,TGCGCCAGCAGCTGGGGACTACCCAACAATGAGCAGTTCTTC,CASSWGLPNNEQFF
.,TRBD1,TRBV7-3,TRBJ2-3,TGTGCCAGCAGCCCCGACAGGGGGCAAGATACGCAGTATTTT,CASSPDRGQDTQYF
.,TRBD1,TRBV27,TRBJ1-2,TGTGCCAGCAGTCGCAGGGGGTCAACGGCCGGAGGCTACACCTTC,CASSRRGSTAGGYTF
few,.,TRBV10-1,TRBJ2-1,TGCGCCAGCAGCCCTAACCGGGATGAGCAGTTCTTC,CASSPNRDEQFF
.,TRBD2,TRBV9,TRBJ2-1,TGTGCCAGCAGCCCCACCGGGACTAGCGTCGATGAGCAGTTCTTC,CASSPTGTSVDEQFF
few,TRBD2,TRBV2,TRBJ2-7,TGTGCCAGCAGAAAACTAGCGGGAGGAACCAACGAGCAGTACTTC,CASRKLAGGTNEQYF
many,TRBD2,TRBV19,TRBJ2-1,TGTGCCAGTAGTACAAGGACTAGCGGGCCCTATGAGCAGTTCTTC,CASSTRTSGPYEQFF
many,TRBD1,TRBV19,TRBJ1-5,TGTGCCAGTAGCCATCAGGGGGGGGTTAGAAGTCAGCCCCAGCATTTT,CASSHQGGVRSQPQHF
.,.,TRBV10-3,TRBJ1-1,TGTGCCATCAGTGAGTCTGATGAAGCTTTCTTT,CAISESDEAFF
few,TRBD1,TRBV29-1,TRBJ1-2,TGCAGCGCCGTTACGGACAGGGAGTTCGATGGCTACACCTTC,CSAVTDREFDGYTF
.,TRBD1,TRBV7-2,TRBJ1-1,TGTGCCAGCAGCTTCGACAGGGGAGGGTCTGAAGCTTTCTTT,CASSFDRGGSEAFF
.,.,TRBV20-1,TRBJ2-1,TGCAGTGCTGGCCCCCGGCGGGCGAGCTCCTACAATGAGCAGTTCTTC,CSAGPRRASSYNEQFF
once,.,TRBV7-2,TRBJ2-1,TGTGCCAGCAGCAAATCGATGATAGGGGGTGAGCAGTTCTTC,CASSKSMIGGEQFF
.,.,TRBV27,TRBJ2-1,TGTGCCAGCAGCCGATCAAGTACGACGCTTGAGCAGTTCTTC,CASSRSSTTLEQFF
.,.,TRBV7-2,TRBJ1-1,TGTGCCAGCAGCTTAGTAGGGGAGTTCACCGCTGAAGCTTTCTTT,CASSLVGEFTAEAFF
.,TRBD1,TRBV11-2,TRBJ2-6,TGTGCCAGCACCAGGGACAGTGGGTTCTCTGGGGCCAACGTCCTGACTTTC,CASTRDSGFSGANVLTF
few,.,TRBV20-1,TRBJ2-2,TGCAGTGCTAGACAGGGTGGAGCCGGGGAGCTGTTTTTT,CSARQGGAGELFF
many,.,TRBV21-1,TRBJ1-1,TGTGCCAGCAGCCCGAGAGGAGGGGGAGACACTGAAGCTTTCTTT,CASSPRGGGDTEAFF
.,TRBD1,TRBV6-2/TRBV6-3,TRBJ1-5,TGTGCCAGCAGCGGGACAGGGAGCAATCAGCCCCAGCATTTT,CASSGTGSNQPQHF
once,TRBD2,TRBV19,TRBJ2-7,TGTGCCAATAGTATGGGGAGGGTCCCATCTTACGAGCAGTACTTC,CANSMGRVPSYEQYF
few,.,TRBV11-2,TRBJ2-1,TGTGCCAGCAGCTTCGGGGGGCAGGGTGAGCAGTTCTTC,CASSFGGQGEQFF
many,.,TRBV2,TRBJ2-5,TGTGCCAGCAGTGAAGCTCCAAGAGAGACCCAGTACTTC,CASSEAPRETQYF
.,.,TRBV29-1,TRBJ2-3,TGCAGCGCGCGCACTGCAGATACGCAGTATTTT,CSARTADTQYF
.,TRBD2,TRBV9,TRBJ2-2,TGTGCCAGCAGCGTAGTTAGCGGGGGGTACACCGGGGAGCTGTTTTTT,CASSVVSGGYTGELFF
.,TRBD2,TRBV28,TRBJ2-7,TGTGCCACCTCAACTGCGGGAGGGGACAACGAGCAGTACTTC,CATSTAGGDNEQYF
many,.,TRBV29-1,TRBJ1-1,TGCAGCGTTGGAGAGGGTAGGACTGAAGCTTTCTTT,CSVGEGRTEAFF
many,TRBD1,TRBV10-3,TRBJ1-2,TGTGCCATCAGCTCCCGGGACAGTTTTAACTATGGCTACACCTTC,CAISSRDSFNYGYTF
.,.,TRBV24-1,TRBJ2-7,TGTGCCACCAGTGAATGGTGGGTTAAGGCGGGATACTACGAGCAGTACTTC,CATSEWWVKAGYYEQYF
.,TRBD2,TRBV20-1,TRBJ2-5,TGCAGTGCTCGCGGACTAGCGGTCCAAGAGACCCAGTACTTC,CSARGLAVQETQYF
few,.,TRBV7-3,TRBJ1-2,TGTGCCAGCAGCTTAACACCAGGGAGCGGCGGCTATGGCTACACCTTC,CASSLTPGSGGYGYTF
many,.,TRBV7-8,TRBJ1-5,TGTGCCAGCAGCTCTGGGAGCTTAAATCAGCCCCAGCATTTT,CASSSGSLNQPQHF
.,TRBD1,TRBV29-1,TRBJ1-1,TGCAGCGCTCAATCGGACAGGGTGAACACTGAAGCTTTCTTT,CSAQSDRVNTEAFF
many,TRBD2,TRBV11-2,TRBJ2-2,TGTGCCAGCAGCTATATCCTGGGACTAGCCGCCGGGGAGCTGTTTTTT,CASSYILGLAAGELFF
.,.,TRBV20-1,TRBJ1-1,TGCAGTGCTAGAATCCCAGGGGTTAGAACTGAAGCTTTCTTT,CSARIPGVRTEAFF
few,TRBD2,TRBV12-3/TRBV12-4,TRBJ2-7,TGTGCCAGCAGCCCGGGACTATACTACGAGCAGTACTTC,CASSPGLYYEQYF
.,TRBD2,TRBV20-1,TRBJ2-1,TGCAGTGCTAGAGATTCGTCGGCTAGCGGGCTCTCCTACAATGAGCAGTTCTTC,CSARDSSASGLSYNEQFF
many,.,TRBV15,TRBJ1-1,TGTGCCACCAGCAGAGATGAAACGGCGAACACTGAAGCTTTCTTT,CATSRDETANTEAFF
many,.,TRBV7-9,TRBJ1-2,TGTGCCAGCAGCTTAGAGCCAGTCTATGGCTACACCTTC,CASSLEPVYGYTF
many,TRBD1,TRBV4-2,TRBJ1-5,TGTGCCAGCAGCCATCTACGACAGGGAGATCAGCCCCAGCATTTT,CASSHLRQGDQPQHF
many,.,TRBV4-2,TRBJ1-4,TGTGCCAGCAGCCAAGATTCGGATTATAATGAAAAACTGTTTTTT,CASSQDSDYNEKLFF
many,TRBD2,TRBV4-2,TRBJ2-2,TGTGCCAGCAGCCAAGGTTCTCTAGCGGGAGTGATCGGGGAGCTGTTTTTT,CASSQGSLAGVIGELFF
many,.,TRBV7-8,TRBJ2-1,TGTGCCAGCAAAAGCCCCGTACACTCCTACAATGAGCAGTTCTTC,CASKSPVHSYNEQFF
many,.,TRBV28,TRBJ1-2,TGTGCCAGCAGTCCACTCCGGGGATATGGCTACACCTTC,CASSPLRGYGYTF
many,TRBD1,TRBV20-1,TRBJ1-3,TGCAGTGCTAGCTACAGGGGGGATGGAAACACCATATATTTT,CSASYRGDGNTIYF
few,.,TRBV6-1,TRBJ1-4,TGTGCCAGCAGTGAAGGTGGAGGGAAGTATGAAAAACTGTTTTTT,CASSEGGGKYEKLFF
few,TRBD2,TRBV29-1,TRBJ2-1,TGCAGCGTTGTAGAGGGTAGCGGGGCAACTTACAATGAGCAGTTCTTC,CSVVEGSGATYNEQFF
many,.,TRBV3-1,TRBJ1-3,TGTGCCAGCAGCTACACAGGAAACACCATATATTTT,CASSYTGNTIYF
many,.,TRBV24-1,TRBJ2-6,TGTGCCACCAGTGATCCAAAGACTGGGGCCAACGTCCTGACTTTC,CATSDPKTGANVLTF
.,TRBD2,TRBV9,TRBJ2-5,TGTGCCAGCAGCCCCAACCCCCCAGCGGGAGGGCCATTTGAGACCCAGTACTTC,CASSPNPPAGGPFETQYF
.,TRBD1,TRBV12-3/TRBV12-4,TRBJ2-5,TGTGCCAGCAGTTTGACAGGGGAGACCCAGTACTTC,CASSLTGETQYF
few,.,TRBV7-9,TRBJ1-5,TGTGCCAGCAGCTCTACAGGTTTCAATCAGCCCCAGCATTTT,CASSSTGFNQPQHF
many,.,TRBV7-2,TRBJ1-5,TGTGCCAGCAGCTTATACCTGCAGCCCCAGCATTTT,CASSLYLQPQHF
few,.,TRBV13,TRBJ1-1,TGTGCCAGCAGCTTAGGGCCGGGGGCGGCAGCTTTCTTT,CASSLGPGAAAFF
.,.,TRBV5-4,TRBJ2-2,TGTGCCAGCAGCTTGGATTGGGGGACGGGCACCGGGGAGCTGTTTTTT,CASSLDWGTGTGELFF